The clone carrying this T cell receptor (beta chain) was seen only once. Its antigen is as yet unknown. Germline V gene lookup returns CDR1 SGHDN and CDR2 FVKESK. The germline V and J ends were trimmed by 1 base and 5 bases, with 8 bases remaining between them. There are 13 residues in the CDR3. The data are from a study of siplizumab effects on memory and regulatory T cells. Study-level results: Unstimulated subsets were the mapping target of only a minor fraction of alloreactive clones.

The study assayed around 92,000 TCR templates per sample. Generated by immunoSEQ multiplex PCR, the TCRdb table keeps only in-frame clones and is missing some. The table has tens of thousands of clones, 94% seen once. V usage is TRBV14 and J usage is TRBJ1-1; D is uncertain. The receptor's source is a human donor in good health. The material sequenced was non-Treg CD4+ T cells sorted from blood. The CDR3 reads CASSQVYGTEAFF. For the CDR3, the DNA is TGTGCCAGCAGCCAAGTCTACGGGACTGAAGCTTTCTTT.